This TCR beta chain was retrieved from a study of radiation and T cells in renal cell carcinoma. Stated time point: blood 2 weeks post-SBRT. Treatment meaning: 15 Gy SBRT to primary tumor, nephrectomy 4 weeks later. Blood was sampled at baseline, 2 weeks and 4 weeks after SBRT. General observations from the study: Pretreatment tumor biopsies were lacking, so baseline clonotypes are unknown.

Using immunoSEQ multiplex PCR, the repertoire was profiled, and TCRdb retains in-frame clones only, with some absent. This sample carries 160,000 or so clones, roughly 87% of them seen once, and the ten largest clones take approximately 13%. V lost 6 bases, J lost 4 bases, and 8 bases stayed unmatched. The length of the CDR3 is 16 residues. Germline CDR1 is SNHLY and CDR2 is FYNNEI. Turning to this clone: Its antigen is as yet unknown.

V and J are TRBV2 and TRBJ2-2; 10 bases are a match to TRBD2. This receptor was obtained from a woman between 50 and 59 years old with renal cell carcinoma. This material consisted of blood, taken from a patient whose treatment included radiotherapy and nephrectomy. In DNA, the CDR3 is TGTGCCAGCAGGAAGGAGAGCGGGGGGGCCACCGGGGAGCTGTTTTTT. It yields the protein CASRKESGGATGELFF.